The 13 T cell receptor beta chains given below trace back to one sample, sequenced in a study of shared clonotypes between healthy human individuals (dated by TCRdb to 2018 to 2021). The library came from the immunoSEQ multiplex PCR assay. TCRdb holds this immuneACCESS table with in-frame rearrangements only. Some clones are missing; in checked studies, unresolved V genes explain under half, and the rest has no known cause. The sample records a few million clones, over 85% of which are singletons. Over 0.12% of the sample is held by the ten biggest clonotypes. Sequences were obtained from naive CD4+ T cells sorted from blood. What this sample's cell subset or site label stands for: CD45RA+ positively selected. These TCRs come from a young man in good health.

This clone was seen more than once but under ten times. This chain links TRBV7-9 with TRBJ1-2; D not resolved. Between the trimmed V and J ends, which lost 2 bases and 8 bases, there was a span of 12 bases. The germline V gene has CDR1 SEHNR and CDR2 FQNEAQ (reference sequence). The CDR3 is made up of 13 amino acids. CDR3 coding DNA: TGTGCCAGCAGCTTAAATCCAGCCAGCGGCTACACCTTC. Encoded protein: CASSLNPASGYTF.

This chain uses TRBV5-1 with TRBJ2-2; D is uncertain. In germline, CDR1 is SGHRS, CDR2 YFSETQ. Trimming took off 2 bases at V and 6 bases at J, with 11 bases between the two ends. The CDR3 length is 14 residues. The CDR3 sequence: CASSFSLSPGELFF. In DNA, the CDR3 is TGCGCCAGCAGCTTCTCACTATCCCCCGGGGAGCTGTTTTTT.

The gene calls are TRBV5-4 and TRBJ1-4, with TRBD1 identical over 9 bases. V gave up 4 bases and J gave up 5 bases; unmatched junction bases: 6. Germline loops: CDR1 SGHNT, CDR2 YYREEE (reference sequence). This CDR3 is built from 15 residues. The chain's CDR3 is CASSQYDRGNEKLFF. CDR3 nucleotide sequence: TGTGCCAGCAGCCAATATGACAGGGGGAATGAAAAACTGTTTTTT.

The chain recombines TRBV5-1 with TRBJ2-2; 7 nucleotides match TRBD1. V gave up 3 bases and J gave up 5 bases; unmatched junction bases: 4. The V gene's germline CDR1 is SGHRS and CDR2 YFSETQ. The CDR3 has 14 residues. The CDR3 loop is CASSSTGETGELFF. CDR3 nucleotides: TGCGCCAGCAGCTCTACAGGGGAAACCGGGGAGCTGTTTTTT.

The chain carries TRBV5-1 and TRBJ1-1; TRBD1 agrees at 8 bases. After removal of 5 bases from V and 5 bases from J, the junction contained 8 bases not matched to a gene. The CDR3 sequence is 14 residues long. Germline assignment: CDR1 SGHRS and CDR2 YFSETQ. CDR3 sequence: CASRAGGGWTEAFF. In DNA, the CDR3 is TGCGCCAGCAGGGCAGGGGGCGGATGGACTGAAGCTTTCTTT.

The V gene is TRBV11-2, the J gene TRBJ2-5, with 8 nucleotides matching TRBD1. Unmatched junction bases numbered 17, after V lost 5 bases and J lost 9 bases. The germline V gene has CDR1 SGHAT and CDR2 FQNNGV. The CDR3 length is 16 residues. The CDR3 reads CASSGRQGRGLMAQYF. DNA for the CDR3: TGTGCCAGCAGCGGCCGACAGGGGCGCGGGCTGATGGCCCAGTACTTC.

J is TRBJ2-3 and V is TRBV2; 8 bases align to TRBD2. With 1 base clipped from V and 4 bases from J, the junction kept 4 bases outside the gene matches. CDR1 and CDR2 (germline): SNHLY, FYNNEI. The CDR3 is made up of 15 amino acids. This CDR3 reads CASSEGAGGADTQYF. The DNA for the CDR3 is TGTGCCAGCAGTGAAGGGGCGGGAGGTGCAGATACGCAGTATTTT.

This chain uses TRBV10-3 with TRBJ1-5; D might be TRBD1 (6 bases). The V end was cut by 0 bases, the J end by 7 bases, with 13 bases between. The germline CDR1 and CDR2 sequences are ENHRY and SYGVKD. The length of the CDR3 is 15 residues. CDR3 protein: CAISESSGAGQPQHF. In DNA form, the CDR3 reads TGTGCCATCAGTGAGTCGTCGGGGGCAGGCCAGCCCCAGCATTTT.

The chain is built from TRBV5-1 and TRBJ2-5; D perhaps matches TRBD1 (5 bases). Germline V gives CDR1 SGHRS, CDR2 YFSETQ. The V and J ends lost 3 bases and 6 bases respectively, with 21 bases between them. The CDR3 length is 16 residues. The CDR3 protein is CASSWPDHQGTKTQYF. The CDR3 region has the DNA TGCGCCAGCAGCTGGCCTGATCACCAGGGTACGAAGACCCAGTACTTC.

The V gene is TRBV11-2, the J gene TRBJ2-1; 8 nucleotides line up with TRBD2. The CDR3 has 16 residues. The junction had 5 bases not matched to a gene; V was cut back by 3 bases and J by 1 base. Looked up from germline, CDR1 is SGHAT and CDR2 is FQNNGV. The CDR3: CASSFLAGGSYNEQFF. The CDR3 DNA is TGTGCCAGCAGCTTCCTGGCGGGGGGTTCCTACAATGAGCAGTTCTTC.

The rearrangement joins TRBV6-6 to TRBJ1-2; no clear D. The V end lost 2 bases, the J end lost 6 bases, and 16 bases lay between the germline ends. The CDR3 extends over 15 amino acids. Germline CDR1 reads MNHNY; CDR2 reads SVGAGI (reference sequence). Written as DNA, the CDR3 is TGTGCCAGCAGTTACAGCGGATTCGCGCAGGATGGCTACACCTTC. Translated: CASSYSGFAQDGYTF.

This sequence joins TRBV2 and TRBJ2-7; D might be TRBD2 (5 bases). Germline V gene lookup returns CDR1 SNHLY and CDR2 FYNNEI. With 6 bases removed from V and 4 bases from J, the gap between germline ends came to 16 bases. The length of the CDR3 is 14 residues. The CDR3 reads CASSNIKRGYEQYF. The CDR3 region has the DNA TGTGCCAGCAGCAACATCAAACGGGGTTACGAGCAGTACTTC.

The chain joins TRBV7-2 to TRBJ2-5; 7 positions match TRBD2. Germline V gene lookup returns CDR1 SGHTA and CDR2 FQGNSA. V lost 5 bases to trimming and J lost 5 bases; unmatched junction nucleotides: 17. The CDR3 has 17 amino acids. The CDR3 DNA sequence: TGTGCCAGCAGCCCCCTGTTCTCGGCCAGCGGGAAGGAGACCCAGTACTTC. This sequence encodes CASSPLFSASGKETQYF.